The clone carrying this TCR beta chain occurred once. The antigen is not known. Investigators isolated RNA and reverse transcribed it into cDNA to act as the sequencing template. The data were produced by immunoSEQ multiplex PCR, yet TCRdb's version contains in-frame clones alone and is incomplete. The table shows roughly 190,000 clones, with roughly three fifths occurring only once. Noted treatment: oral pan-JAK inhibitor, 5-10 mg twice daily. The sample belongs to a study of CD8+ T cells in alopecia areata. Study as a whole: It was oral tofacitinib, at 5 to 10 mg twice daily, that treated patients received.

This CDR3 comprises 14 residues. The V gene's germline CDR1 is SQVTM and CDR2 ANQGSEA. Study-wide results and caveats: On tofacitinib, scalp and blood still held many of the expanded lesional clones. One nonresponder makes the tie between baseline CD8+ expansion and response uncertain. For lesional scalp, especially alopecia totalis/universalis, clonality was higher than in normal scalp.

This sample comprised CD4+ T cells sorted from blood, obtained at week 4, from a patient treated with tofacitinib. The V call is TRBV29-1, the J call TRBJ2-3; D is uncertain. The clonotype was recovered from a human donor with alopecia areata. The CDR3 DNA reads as TGCACAACGTACGGGCTTAAAAGCACAGATACGCAGTATTTT. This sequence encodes CTTYGLKSTDTQYF.